Below, 2 T cell receptor beta chains from the same sample are listed, as sequenced in a study of beta chain features in type 1 diabetes. All of the isolated RNA was reverse transcribed, so expressed TCRB transcripts were sequenced. Clones were sequenced by immunoSEQ multiplex PCR, and TCRdb holds only the in-frame ones, with some missing. The sample has 150,000 to 190,000 clones; under 9.5% are singletons. The sequenced material came from central memory CD4+ T cells from blood. The source is a man between 18 and 35 years old in good health.

The chain is built from TRBV19 and TRBJ1-1, with TRBD1 matching 8 bases. CDR1 LNHDA and CDR2 SQIVND come from the germline V gene (reference sequence). V dropped 6 bases and J dropped 1; count of bases not matched to a gene: 4. This CDR3 comprises 14 residues. CDR3: CASRTTGANTEAFF. The DNA of the CDR3 is TGTGCCAGTAGGACGACAGGGGCGAACACTGAAGCTTTCTTT.

This clone turned up a few times. This chain uses TRBV4-3 with TRBJ2-5, with 10 bases fitting TRBD2. The CDR3 extends over 16 amino acids. V was pared by 4 bases and J by 5 bases, with 10 bases of the junction left unmatched. In germline, CDR1 is LGHNA, CDR2 YSLEER. This chain's CDR3 is CASSLGSGRARETQYF. The CDR3 DNA follows: TGCGCCAGCAGCCTCGGAAGCGGGAGGGCCCGGGAGACCCAGTACTTC.